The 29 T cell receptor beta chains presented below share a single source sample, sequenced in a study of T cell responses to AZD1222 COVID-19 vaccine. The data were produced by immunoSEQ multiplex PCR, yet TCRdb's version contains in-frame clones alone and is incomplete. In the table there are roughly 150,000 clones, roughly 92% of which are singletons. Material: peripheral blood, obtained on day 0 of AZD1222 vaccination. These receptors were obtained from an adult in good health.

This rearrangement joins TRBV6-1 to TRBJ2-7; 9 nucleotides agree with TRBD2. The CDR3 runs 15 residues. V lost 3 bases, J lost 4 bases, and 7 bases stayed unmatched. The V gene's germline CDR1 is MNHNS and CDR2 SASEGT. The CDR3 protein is CASSDGGTSSYEQYF. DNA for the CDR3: TGTGCCAGCAGTGACGGGGGGACTAGCAGTTACGAGCAGTACTTC.

The CDR3 spells CASSPTRGGLSGLFF. The CDR3 nucleotides are TGTGCCAGCAGCCCCACTAGGGGCGGACTGTCGGGACTGTTTTTT. The V gene is TRBV4-2, the J gene TRBJ1-4, with D maybe TRBD1 (5 bases). Trimming pared 4 bases from V and 13 bases from J, leaving 22 bases between. The CDR3 runs to 15 residues. Germline assignment: CDR1 LGHNA and CDR2 YNFKEQ.

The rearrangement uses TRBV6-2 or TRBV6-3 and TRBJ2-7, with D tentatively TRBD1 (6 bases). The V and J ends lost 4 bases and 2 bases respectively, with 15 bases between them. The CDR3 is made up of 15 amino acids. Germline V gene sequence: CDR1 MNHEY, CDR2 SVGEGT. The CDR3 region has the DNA TGTGCCAGCAGTTCGACAGGACCTGGGACCTACGAGCAGTACTTC. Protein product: CASSSTGPGTYEQYF.

The CDR3 loop reads CASSVQGSSYEQYF. For the CDR3, the DNA is TGTGCCAGCAGTGTCCAGGGGAGCTCCTACGAGCAGTACTTC. The gene calls are TRBV6-2 or TRBV6-3 and TRBJ2-7; maybe TRBD1 (6 bases). The CDR3 is 14 amino acids. V was clipped by 5 bases and J by 0 bases, with 11 bases between them. CDR1 and CDR2 from the germline V gene are MNHEY and SVGEGT.

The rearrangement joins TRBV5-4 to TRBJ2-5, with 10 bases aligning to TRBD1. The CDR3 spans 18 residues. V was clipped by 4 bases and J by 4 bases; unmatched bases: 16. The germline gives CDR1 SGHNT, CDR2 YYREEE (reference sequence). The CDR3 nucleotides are TGTGCCAGCAGCCCTGGGGGACAGGGGATAGGAGGGTTAGAGACCCAGTACTTC. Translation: CASSPGGQGIGGLETQYF.

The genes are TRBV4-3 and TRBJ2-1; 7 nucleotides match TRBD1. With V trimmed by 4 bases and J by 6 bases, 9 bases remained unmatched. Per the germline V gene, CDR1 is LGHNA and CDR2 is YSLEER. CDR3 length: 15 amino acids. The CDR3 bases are TGCGCCAGCAGCCCTTATCCCTACAGGGGCAATGAGCAGTTCTTC. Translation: CASSPYPYRGNEQFF.

DNA for the CDR3: TGCGCCAGCAGCTTAGCACAGGGATCTAACTATGGCTACACCTTC. This translates into CASSLAQGSNYGYTF. This rearrangement joins TRBV5-1 to TRBJ1-2; TRBD1 is a possible D gene (6 bases). The germline gives CDR1 SGHRS, CDR2 YFSETQ. The CDR3 consists of 15 residues. Trimming stripped 2 bases from V and 0 bases from J, with 11 bases between.

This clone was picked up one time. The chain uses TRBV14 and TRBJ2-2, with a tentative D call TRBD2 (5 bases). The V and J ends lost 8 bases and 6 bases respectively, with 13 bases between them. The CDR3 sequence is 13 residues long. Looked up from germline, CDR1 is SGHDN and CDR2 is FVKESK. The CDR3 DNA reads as TGTGCCAGCGCTATTGCGGGTCCCGGGGAGCTGTTTTTT. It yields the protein CASAIAGPGELFF.

CDR3 in amino acids: CASGREYEQYF. The CDR3, as DNA: TGTGCCAGTGGTAGGGAATACGAGCAGTACTTC. This sequence joins TRBV2 and TRBJ2-7, with D uncertain. Germline V gives CDR1 SNHLY, CDR2 FYNNEI. CDR3 length: 11 amino acids. Trimming took 9 bases from V and 4 from J, leaving 10 bases between them.

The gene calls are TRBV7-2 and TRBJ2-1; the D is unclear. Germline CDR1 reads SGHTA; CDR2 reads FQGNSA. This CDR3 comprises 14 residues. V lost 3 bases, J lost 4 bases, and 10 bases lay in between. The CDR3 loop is CASSFGEPYNEQFF. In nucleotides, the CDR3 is TGTGCCAGCAGCTTTGGGGAACCGTACAATGAGCAGTTCTTC.

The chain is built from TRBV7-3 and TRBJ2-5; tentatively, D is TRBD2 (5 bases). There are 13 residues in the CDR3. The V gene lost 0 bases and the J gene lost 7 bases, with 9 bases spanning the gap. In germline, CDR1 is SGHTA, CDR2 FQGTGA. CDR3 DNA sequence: TGTGCCAGCAGCTTAACTGCCGCGGGGACCCAGTACTTC. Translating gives CASSLTAAGTQYF.

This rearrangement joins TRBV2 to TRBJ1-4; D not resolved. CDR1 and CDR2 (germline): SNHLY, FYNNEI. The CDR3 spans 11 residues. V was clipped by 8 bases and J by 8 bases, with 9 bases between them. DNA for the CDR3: TGTGCCAGCGGGAGGCGGGAAAAACTGTTTTTT. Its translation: CASGRREKLFF.

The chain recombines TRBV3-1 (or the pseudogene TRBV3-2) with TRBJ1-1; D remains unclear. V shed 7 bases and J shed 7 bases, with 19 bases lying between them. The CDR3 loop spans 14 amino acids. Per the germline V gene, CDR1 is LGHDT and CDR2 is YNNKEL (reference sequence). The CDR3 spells CASTPEASSFEAFF. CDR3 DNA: TGTGCCAGCACCCCGGAGGCGTCCAGCTTTGAAGCTTTCTTT.

The CDR3 DNA reads TGTGCCAGCCGACCTAACTATGGCTACACCTTC. Protein: CASRPNYGYTF. The gene calls are TRBV2 and TRBJ1-2, with no clear D. The CDR3 consists of 11 residues. V shed 8 bases and J shed 0 bases, with 4 bases lying between them. Germline V gene sequence: CDR1 SNHLY, CDR2 FYNNEI.

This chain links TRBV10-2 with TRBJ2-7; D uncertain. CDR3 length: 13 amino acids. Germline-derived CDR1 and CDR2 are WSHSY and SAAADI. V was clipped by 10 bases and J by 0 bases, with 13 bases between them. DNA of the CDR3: TGCGCCATCCCCGGACCTGGCTCCTACGAGCAGTACTTC. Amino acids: CAIPGPGSYEQYF.

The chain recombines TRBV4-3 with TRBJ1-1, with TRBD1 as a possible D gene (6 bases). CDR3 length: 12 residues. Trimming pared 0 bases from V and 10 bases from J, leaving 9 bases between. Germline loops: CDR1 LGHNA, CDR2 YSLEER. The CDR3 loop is CASSQEGGRAFF. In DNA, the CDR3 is TGCGCCAGCAGCCAAGAAGGGGGAAGAGCTTTCTTT.

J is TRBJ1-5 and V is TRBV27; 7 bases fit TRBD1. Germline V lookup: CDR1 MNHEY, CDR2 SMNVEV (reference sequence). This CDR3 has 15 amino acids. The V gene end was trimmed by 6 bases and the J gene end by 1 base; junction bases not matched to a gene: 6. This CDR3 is CASSPDRVSNQPQHF. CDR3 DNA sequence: TGTGCCAGCAGCCCAGACAGGGTGAGCAATCAGCCCCAGCATTTT.

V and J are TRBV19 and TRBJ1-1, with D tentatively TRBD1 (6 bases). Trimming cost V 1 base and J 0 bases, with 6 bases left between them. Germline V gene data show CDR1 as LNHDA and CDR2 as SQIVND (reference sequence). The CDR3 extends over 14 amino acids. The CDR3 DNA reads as TGTGCCAGTAGTATAGGGGGGCTGAACACTGAAGCTTTCTTT. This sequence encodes CASSIGGLNTEAFF.

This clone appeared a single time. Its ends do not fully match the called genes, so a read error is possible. The CDR3 loop reads CASSPWGQEPYF. The CDR3 nucleotides read TGTGCCAGCAGCCCTTGGGGGCAGGAGCCGTACTTC. The chain recombines TRBV7-9 with TRBJ2-7; TRBD1 might be the D (6 bases). CDR3 length: 12 amino acids. The germline V gene encodes CDR1 SEHNR and CDR2 FQNEAQ (reference sequence).

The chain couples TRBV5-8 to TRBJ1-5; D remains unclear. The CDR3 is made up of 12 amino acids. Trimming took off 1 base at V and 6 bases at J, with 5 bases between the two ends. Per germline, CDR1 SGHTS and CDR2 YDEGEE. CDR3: CASSLLGQPQHF. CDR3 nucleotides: TGTGCCAGCAGCTTGCTGGGTCAGCCCCAGCATTTT. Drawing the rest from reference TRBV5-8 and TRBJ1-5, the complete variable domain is EAGVTQSPTHLIKTRGQQATLRCSPISGHTSVYWYQQALGLGLQFLLWYDEGEERNRGNFPPRFSGRQFPNYSSELNVNALELEDSALYLCASSLLGQPQHFGDGTRLSIL.

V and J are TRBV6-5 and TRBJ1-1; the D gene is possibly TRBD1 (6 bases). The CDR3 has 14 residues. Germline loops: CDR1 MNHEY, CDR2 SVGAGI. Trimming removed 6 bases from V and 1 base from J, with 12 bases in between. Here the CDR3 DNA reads TGTGCCAGCAGGCCGGACAGAAAGAACACTGAAGCTTTCTTT. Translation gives CASRPDRKNTEAFF.

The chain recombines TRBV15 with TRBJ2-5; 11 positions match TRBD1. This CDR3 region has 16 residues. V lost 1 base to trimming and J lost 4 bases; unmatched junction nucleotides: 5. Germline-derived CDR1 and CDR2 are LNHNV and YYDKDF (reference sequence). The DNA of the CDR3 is TGTGCCACCAGCAGAGGGACAGGGGGCTTCGGAGAGACCCAGTACTTC. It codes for CATSRGTGGFGETQYF.

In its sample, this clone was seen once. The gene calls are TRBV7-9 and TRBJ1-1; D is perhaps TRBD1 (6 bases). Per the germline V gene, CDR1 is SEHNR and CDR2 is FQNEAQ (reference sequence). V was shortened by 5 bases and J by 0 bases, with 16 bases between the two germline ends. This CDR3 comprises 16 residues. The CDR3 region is CASSPNRDQMNTEAFF. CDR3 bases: TGTGCCAGCAGCCCGAACAGGGACCAAATGAACACTGAAGCTTTCTTT.

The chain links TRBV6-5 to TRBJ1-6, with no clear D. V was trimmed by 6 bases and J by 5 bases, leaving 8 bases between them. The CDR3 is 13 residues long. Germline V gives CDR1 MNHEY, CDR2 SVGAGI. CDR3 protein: CASRRQNNSPLHF. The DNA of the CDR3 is TGTGCCAGCAGGAGGCAGAATAATTCACCCCTCCACTTT.

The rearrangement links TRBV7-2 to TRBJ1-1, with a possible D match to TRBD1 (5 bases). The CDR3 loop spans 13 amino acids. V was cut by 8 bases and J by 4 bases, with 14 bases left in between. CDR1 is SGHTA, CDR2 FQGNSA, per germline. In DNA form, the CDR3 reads TGTGCCAGCCGCCCTTATGGGGCCACTGAAGCTTTCTTT. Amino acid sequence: CASRPYGATEAFF.

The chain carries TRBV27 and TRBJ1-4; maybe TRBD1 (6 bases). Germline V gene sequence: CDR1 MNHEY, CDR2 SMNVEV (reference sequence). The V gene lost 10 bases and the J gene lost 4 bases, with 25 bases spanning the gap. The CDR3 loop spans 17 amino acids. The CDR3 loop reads CATMGGRGRGDNEKLFF. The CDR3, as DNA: TGTGCCACCATGGGCGGCAGGGGAAGGGGGGATAATGAAAAACTGTTTTTT.

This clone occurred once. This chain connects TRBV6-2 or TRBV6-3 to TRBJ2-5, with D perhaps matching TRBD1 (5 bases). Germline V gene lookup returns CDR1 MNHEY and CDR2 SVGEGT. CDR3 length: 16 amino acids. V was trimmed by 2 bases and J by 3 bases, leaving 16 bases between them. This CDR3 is CASSYAAGFGKETQYF. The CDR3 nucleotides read TGTGCCAGCAGTTACGCAGCAGGGTTCGGAAAAGAGACCCAGTACTTC.

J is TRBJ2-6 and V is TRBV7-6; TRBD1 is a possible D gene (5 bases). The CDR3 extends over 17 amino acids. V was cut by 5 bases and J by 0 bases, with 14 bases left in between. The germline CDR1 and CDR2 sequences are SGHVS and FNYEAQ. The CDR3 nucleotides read TGTGCCAGCAGCCCGACAGAAACCTTCTCTGGGGCCAACGTCCTGACTTTC. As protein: CASSPTETFSGANVLTF.

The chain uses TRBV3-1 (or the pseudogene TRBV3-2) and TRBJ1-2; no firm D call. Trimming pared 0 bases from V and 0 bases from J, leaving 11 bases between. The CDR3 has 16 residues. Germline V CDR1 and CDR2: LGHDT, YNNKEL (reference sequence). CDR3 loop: CASSQEWSGSNYGYTF. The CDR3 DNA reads TGTGCCAGCAGCCAAGAATGGTCCGGTTCTAACTATGGCTACACCTTC.